One and the same sample provided the 13 T cell receptor beta chains below, sequenced in a study of blood T cell repertoires in COVID-19. The table came from immunoSEQ multiplex PCR; TCRdb's copy has only in-frame clones and leaves some out. The sample lists 250,000 to 300,000 clones, roughly 87% seen once, with 1% in the top ten. Material for sequencing was PBMCs or T cells enriched from blood (not recorded which). These receptors came from a woman under 40 who had recovered from COVID-19.

This chain links TRBV13 with TRBJ1-6, with TRBD1 as a possible D gene (5 bases). The V end was cut by 0 bases, the J end by 15 bases, with 9 bases between. Germline V gene lookup returns CDR1 PRHDT and CDR2 FYEKMQ (reference sequence). The CDR3 is 12 amino acids. CDR3 loop: CASSLGQDHLHF. The CDR3 nucleotides are TGTGCCAGCAGCTTAGGACAGGACCACCTCCACTTT.

As regards this clone: The same CDR3 arises from other DNA sequences in this sample as well. This chain links TRBV2 with TRBJ2-7; 8 nucleotides line up with TRBD1. V lost 6 bases and J lost 5; bases outside the gene matches: 3. Germline-derived CDR1 and CDR2 are SNHLY and FYNNEI. The CDR3 runs 12 residues. The CDR3 region is CASRDRVHEQYF. CDR3 DNA sequence: TGTGCCAGCAGGGACAGGGTACACGAGCAGTACTTC.

The CDR3 is CASSQEWAGRGEQYF. As DNA, the CDR3 is TGCGCCAGCAGCCAAGAATGGGCAGGCAGAGGGGAGCAGTACTTC. The chain uses TRBV4-3 and TRBJ2-7, with D possibly TRBD2 on 5 matching bases. Germline lookup yields CDR1 LGHNA and CDR2 YSLEER. This CDR3 has 15 residues. Trimming removed 0 bases from V and 7 bases from J, with 16 bases in between.

V usage is TRBV10-1 and J usage is TRBJ2-5; TRBD2 aligns across 9 bases. V was pared by 3 bases and J by 5 bases, with 4 bases of the junction left unmatched. The CDR3 is made up of 14 amino acids. Germline V CDR1 and CDR2: WNHNN, SYGVQD (reference sequence). CDR3 DNA: TGCGCCAGCAGTGAAGGGACTAGCTGGGAGACCCAGTACTTC. Translating it yields CASSEGTSWETQYF.

The chain carries TRBV5-1 and TRBJ2-2, with TRBD2 identical over 8 bases. The CDR3 extends over 16 amino acids. Germline CDR1 and CDR2: SGHRS and YFSETQ. V lost 1 base and J lost 6; bases outside the gene matches: 8. The DNA for the CDR3 is TGCGCCAGCAGCTTGTTGTGGACTAGCCTCTCCGGGGAGCTGTTTTTT. The encoded protein is CASSLLWTSLSGELFF.

V gene TRBV6-7 combines with J gene TRBJ2-4; a weak D match, TRBD2 (6 bases). TRBV6-7 is filed as an ORF, its function uncertain. The CDR3 is 17 residues long. V dropped 2 bases and J dropped 4 bases, with 18 bases sitting between them. CDR3 region: CASSYPPPEGFKNIQYF. The CDR3 region has the DNA TGTGCCAGCAGTTACCCCCCTCCGGAGGGGTTTAAAAACATTCAGTACTTC.

The genes are TRBV7-9 and TRBJ1-1; TRBD1 matches at 7 bases. This CDR3 region has 15 residues. The germline V gene has CDR1 SEHNR and CDR2 FQNEAQ (reference sequence). Losses at the gene ends were 6 bases for V and 0 bases for J; bases not matched to a gene: 7. The CDR3 sequence: CASSSPGQLNTEAFF. CDR3 DNA: TGTGCCAGCAGTTCTCCGGGACAGCTGAACACTGAAGCTTTCTTT.

V is TRBV6-5 and J is TRBJ2-2; 10 positions agree with TRBD2. The CDR3 extends over 15 amino acids. J was trimmed by 8 bases and V by 6 bases; bases with no gene match: 9. The germline V gene has CDR1 MNHEY and CDR2 SVGAGI. CDR3 coding DNA: TGTGCCAGCAGCCTACTAGCGGGGTTGGGGGGGGAGCTGTTTTTT. This encodes CASSLLAGLGGELFF.

The chain links TRBV6-2 or TRBV6-3 to TRBJ2-7; tentative D call: TRBD1 (5 bases). This CDR3 spans 15 amino acids. V was pared by 8 bases and J by 3 bases, with 20 bases between. Germline CDR1 and CDR2: MNHEY and SVGEGT. The CDR3 loop is CASGLSHATGYEQYF. The CDR3 DNA reads TGTGCCAGCGGCCTATCCCACGCCACAGGCTACGAGCAGTACTTC.

The rearrangement uses TRBV10-3 and TRBJ1-5; 7 bases agree with TRBD1. From germline, CDR1 is ENHRY and CDR2 SYGVKD. Trimming cost V 2 bases and J 3 bases; bases outside gene matches: 7. This CDR3 has 16 amino acids. CDR3 nucleotide sequence: TGTGCCATCAGTGAGGCACAGGGGAATGCCAATCAGCCCCAGCATTTT. It encodes CAISEAQGNANQPQHF.

The chain employs TRBV9 and TRBJ2-3; 13 bases line up with TRBD2. The germline gives CDR1 SGDLS, CDR2 YYNGEE. J lost 2 bases, V lost 3 bases, and 6 bases had no gene match. The CDR3 has 17 amino acids. The CDR3 DNA follows: TGTGCCAGCAGCGGGACTAGCGGGGGCGACTACACAGATACGCAGTATTTT. The encoded protein is CASSGTSGGDYTDTQYF.

The chain has TRBV29-1 and TRBJ1-1, with 8 nucleotides matching TRBD1. Germline assignment: CDR1 SQVTM and CDR2 ANQGSEA. The J segment lost 6 bases and the V segment lost 4 bases, leaving 4 bases of the junction unmatched. This CDR3 comprises 12 residues. Written as DNA, the CDR3 is TGCAGCGTTGGGACAGGGAGCCCTGAAGCTTTCTTT. As protein: CSVGTGSPEAFF.

The CDR3 spells CASSGGQTYTEAFF. CDR3 nucleotides: TGCGCCAGCAGCGGTGGACAGACTTACACTGAAGCTTTCTTT. The chain is built from TRBV5-1 and TRBJ1-1; a weak D match, TRBD1 (6 bases). Trimming cost V 4 bases and J 3 bases, with 13 bases left between them. CDR1 is SGHRS and CDR2 is YFSETQ in the germline V gene. The CDR3 loop spans 14 amino acids.